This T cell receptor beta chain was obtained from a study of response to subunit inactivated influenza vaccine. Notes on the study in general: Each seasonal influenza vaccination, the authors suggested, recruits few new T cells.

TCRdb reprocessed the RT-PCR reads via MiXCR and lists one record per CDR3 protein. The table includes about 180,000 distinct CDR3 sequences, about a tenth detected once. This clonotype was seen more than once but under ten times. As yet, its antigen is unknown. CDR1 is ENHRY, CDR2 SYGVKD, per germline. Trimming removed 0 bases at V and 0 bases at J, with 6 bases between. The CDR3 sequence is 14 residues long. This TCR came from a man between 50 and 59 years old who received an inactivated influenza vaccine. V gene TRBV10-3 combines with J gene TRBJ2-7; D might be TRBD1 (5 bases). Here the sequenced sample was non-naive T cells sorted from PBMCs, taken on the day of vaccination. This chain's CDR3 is CAISESGASYEQYF. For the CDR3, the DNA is TGTGCCATCAGTGAGTCAGGGGCCTCCTACGAGCAGTACTTC.